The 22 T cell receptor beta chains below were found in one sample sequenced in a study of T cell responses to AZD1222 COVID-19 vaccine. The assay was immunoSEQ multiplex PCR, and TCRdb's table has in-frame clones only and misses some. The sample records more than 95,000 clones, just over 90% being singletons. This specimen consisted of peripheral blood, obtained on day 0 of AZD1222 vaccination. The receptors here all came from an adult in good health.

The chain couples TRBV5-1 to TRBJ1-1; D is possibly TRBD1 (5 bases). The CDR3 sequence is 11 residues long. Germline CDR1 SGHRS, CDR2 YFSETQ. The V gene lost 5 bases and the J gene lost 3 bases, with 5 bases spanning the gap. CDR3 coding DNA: TGCGCCAGCAGGGGACACACTGAAGCTTTCTTT. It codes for CASRGHTEAFF.

CDR3 protein: CASSPWGLAGPQGDIQYF. Here the CDR3 DNA reads TGTGCCAGCAGCCCCTGGGGACTAGCGGGCCCGCAAGGGGACATTCAGTACTTC. The chain recombines TRBV7-9 with TRBJ2-4, with 12 positions matching TRBD2. This CDR3 has 18 residues. Trimming at V came to 5 bases and at J to 8 bases, leaving 16 bases not matched to a gene. The germline V gene encodes CDR1 SEHNR and CDR2 FQNEAQ (reference sequence).

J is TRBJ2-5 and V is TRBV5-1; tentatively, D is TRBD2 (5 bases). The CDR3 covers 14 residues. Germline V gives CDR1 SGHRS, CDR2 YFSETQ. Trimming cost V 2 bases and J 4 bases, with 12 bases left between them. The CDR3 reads CASSLGLTGETQYF. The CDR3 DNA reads TGCGCCAGCAGCTTAGGACTCACCGGAGAGACCCAGTACTTC.

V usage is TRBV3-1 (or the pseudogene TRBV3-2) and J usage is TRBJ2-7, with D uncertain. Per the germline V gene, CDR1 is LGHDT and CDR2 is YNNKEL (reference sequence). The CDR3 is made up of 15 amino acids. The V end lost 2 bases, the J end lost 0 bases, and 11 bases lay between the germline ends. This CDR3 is CASSQFLDPSYEQYF. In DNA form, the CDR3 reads TGTGCCAGCAGCCAATTCCTTGATCCCTCCTACGAGCAGTACTTC.

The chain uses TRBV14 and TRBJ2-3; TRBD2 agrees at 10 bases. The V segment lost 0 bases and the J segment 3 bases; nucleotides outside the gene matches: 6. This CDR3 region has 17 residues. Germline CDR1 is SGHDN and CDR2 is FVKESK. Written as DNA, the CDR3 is TGTGCCAGCAGCCAAGATCGAGCGGGAGGGAGGACAGATACGCAGTATTTT. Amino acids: CASSQDRAGGRTDTQYF.

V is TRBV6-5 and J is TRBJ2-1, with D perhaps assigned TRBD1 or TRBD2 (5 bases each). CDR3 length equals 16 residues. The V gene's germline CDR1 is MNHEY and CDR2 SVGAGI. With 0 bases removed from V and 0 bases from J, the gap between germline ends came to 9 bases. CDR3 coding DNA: TGTGCCAGCAGTTACTCCGGGGCGGACTCCTACAATGAGCAGTTCTTC. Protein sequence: CASSYSGADSYNEQFF.

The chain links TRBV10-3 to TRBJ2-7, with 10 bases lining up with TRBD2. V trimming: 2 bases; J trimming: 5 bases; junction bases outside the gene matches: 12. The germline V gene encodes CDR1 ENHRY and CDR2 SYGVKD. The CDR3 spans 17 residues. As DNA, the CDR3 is TGTGCCATCAGTGAGCCCGGGACTAGCGAGTTTCACGACGAGCAGTACTTC. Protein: CAISEPGTSEFHDEQYF.

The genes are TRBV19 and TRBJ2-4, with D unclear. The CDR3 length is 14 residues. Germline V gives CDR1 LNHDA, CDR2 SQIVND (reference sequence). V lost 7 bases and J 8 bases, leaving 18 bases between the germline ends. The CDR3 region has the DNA TGTGCCAGTACCGAAACCGTACGAGTGGACATTCAGTACTTC. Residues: CASTETVRVDIQYF.

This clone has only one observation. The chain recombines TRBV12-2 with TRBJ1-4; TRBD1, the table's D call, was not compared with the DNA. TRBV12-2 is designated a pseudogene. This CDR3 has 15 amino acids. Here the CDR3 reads CASRSGQAARQKLFF. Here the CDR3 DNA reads TGTGCAAGTCGCTCGGGACAGGCTGCCCGACAAAAACTGTTTTTT.

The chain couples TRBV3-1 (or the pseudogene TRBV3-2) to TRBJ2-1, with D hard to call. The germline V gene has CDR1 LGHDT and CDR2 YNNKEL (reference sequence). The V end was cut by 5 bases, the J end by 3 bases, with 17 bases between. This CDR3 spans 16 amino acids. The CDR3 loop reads CASSLRLTVGYNEQFF. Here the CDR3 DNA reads TGTGCCAGCAGCTTACGACTGACTGTGGGCTACAATGAGCAGTTCTTC.

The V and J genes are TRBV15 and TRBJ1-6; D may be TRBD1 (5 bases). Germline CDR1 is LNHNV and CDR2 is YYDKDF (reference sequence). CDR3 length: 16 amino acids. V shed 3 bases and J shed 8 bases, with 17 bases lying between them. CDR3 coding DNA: TGTGCCACCAGCAGGGTACGGGGACGAAACGATTCACCCCTCCACTTT. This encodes CATSRVRGRNDSPLHF. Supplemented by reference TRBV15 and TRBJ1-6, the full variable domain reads DAMVIQNPRYQVTQFGKPVTLSCSQTLNHNVMYWYQQKSSQAPKLLFHYYDKDFNNEADTPDNFQSRRPNTSFCFLDIRSPGLGDTAMYLCATSRVRGRNDSPLHFGNGTRLTVT.

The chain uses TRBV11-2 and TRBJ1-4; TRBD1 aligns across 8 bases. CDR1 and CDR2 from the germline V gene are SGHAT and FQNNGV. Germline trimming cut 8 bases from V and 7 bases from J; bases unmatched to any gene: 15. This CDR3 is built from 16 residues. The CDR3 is CASSGGQFPLGEKLFF. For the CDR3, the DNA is TGTGCCAGCTCAGGGGGCCAGTTTCCCCTAGGTGAAAAACTGTTTTTT.

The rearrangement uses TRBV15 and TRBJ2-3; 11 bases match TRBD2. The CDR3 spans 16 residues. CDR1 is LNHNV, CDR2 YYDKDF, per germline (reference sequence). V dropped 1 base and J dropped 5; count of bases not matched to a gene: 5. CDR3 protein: CATSRALAGGLDTQYF. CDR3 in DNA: TGTGCCACCAGCAGAGCCCTAGCGGGAGGTTTAGATACGCAGTATTTT.

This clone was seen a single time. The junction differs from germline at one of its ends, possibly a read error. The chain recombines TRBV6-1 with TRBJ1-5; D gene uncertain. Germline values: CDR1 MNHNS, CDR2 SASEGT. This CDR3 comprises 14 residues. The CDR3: CASSEVGANQPQHF. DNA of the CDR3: TGTGCCAGCAGCGAAGTGGGAGCGAATCAGCCCCAGCATTTT.

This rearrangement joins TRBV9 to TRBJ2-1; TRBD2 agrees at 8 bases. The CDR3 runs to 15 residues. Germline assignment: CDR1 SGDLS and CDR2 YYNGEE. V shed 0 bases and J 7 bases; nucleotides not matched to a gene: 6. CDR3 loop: CASSVAGTSRNEQFF. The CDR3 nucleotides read TGTGCCAGCAGCGTAGCTGGGACTAGTCGGAATGAGCAGTTCTTC. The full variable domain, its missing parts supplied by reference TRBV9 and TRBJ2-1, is DSGVTQTPKHLITATGQRVTLRCSPRSGDLSVYWYQQSLDQGLQFLIQYYNGEERAKGNILERFSAQQFPDLHSELNLSSLELGDSALYFCASSVAGTSRNEQFFGPGTRLTVL.

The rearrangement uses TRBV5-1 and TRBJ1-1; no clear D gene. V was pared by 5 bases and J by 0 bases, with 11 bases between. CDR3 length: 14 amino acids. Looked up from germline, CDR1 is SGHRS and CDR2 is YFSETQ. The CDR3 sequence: CASRTGNMNTEAFF. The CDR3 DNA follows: TGCGCCAGCAGAACGGGGAATATGAACACTGAAGCTTTCTTT.

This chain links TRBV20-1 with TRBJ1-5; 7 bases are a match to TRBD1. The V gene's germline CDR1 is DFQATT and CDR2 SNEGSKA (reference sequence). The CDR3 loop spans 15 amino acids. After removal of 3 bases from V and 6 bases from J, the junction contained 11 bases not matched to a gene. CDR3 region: CSASGTDTLVQPQHF. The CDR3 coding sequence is TGCAGTGCTAGTGGGACAGACACGCTGGTTCAGCCCCAGCATTTT.

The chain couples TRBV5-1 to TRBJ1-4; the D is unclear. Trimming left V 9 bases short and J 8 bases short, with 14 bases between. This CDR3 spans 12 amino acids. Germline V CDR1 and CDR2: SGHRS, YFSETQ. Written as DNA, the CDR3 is TGCGCCACCGCAATAACATTGGAAAAACTGTTTTTT. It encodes CATAITLEKLFF. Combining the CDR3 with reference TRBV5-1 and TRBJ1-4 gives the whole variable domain KAGVTQTPRYLIKTRGQQVTLSCSPISGHRSVSWYQQTPGQGLQFLFEYFSETQRNKGNFPGRFSGRQFSNSRSEMNVSTLELGDSALYLCATAITLEKLFFGSGTQLSVL.

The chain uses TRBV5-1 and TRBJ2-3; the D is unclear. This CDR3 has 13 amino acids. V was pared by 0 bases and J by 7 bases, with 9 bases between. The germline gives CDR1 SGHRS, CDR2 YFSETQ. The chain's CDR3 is CASSLAGENTQYF. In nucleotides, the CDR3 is TGCGCCAGCAGCTTGGCGGGCGAGAATACGCAGTATTTT.

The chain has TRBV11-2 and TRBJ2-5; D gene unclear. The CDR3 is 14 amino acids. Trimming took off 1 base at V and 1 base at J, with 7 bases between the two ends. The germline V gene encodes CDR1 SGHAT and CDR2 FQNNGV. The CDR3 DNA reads TGTGCCAGCAGCTTAGCGTCGCTCCAAGAGACCCAGTACTTC. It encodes CASSLASLQETQYF. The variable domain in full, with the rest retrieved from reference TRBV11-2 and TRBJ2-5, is EAGVAQSPRYKIIEKRQSVAFWCNPISGHATLYWYQQILGQGPKLLIQFQNNGVVDDSQLPKDRFSAERLKGVDSTLKIQPAKLEDSAVYLCASSLASLQETQYFGPGTRLLVL.

CDR3 protein: CASSPTTAESSGNTIYF. CDR3 sequence (DNA): TGTGCCAGCTCACCAACGACAGCTGAAAGCTCTGGAAACACCATATATTTT. This chain uses TRBV18 with TRBJ1-3, with a tentative D call TRBD1 (5 bases). Trimming took off 2 bases at V and 0 bases at J, with 14 bases between the two ends. The CDR3 totals 17 residues. Germline assignment: CDR1 KGHSH and CDR2 LQKENI.

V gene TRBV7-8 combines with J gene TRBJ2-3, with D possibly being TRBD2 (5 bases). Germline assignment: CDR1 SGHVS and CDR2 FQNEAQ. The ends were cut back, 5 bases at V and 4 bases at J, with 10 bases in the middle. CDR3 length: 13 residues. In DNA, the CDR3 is TGTGCCAGCAGCACCCGAGGGTCAGATACGCAGTATTTT. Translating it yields CASSTRGSDTQYF.